These 29 T cell receptor beta chains were all obtained from the same sample, sequenced in a study of T-cell reconstitution after alpha-beta-depleted transplantation in children. Unique molecular identifiers were incorporated during preparation of the TCRbeta library. TCRdb re-called the PCR reads with MiXCR, one entry per CDR3 protein. The data contain 500,000 to 650,000 distinct CDR3 sequences, roughly 11% of them singletons. Sequenced material: PBMCs, mostly from graft donor cells, taken 180 days after TCRalphabeta/CD19-depleted stem cell transplant. The source of these receptors is a female patient aged 2-10 years who had a stem cell transplant for aplastic anemia, so the T cells may come from the graft donor.

This clonotype came up a few times. The chain joins TRBV20-1 to TRBJ2-2; tentatively, D is TRBD1 (6 bases). Trimming removed 3 bases from V and 5 bases from J, with 10 bases in between. Germline loops: CDR1 DFQATT, CDR2 SNEGSKA (reference sequence). The CDR3 sequence is 13 residues long. Here the CDR3 DNA reads TGCAGTGCTAGCCGCACAGGGACCGGGGAGCTGTTTTTT. Translation: CSASRTGTGELFF.

This clonotype was counted between two and nine times. Written as DNA, the CDR3 is TGTGCCAGCAGCTTAGATGATGCGGCCCTCTCCTACAATGAGCAGTTCTTC. Protein product: CASSLDDAALSYNEQFF. This rearrangement joins TRBV11-2 to TRBJ2-1; D ambiguous. V lost 0 bases, J lost 0 bases, and 12 bases lay in between. The V gene's germline CDR1 is SGHAT and CDR2 FQNNGV. The CDR3 is 17 residues long.

In this sample, this clonotype turned up many times. V usage is TRBV3-1 and J usage is TRBJ1-1; 7 bases align to TRBD1. The germline V gene encodes CDR1 LGHDT and CDR2 YNNKEL (reference sequence). J was trimmed by 4 bases and V by 0 bases; bases with no gene match: 2. The CDR3 length is 14 residues. The CDR3 is CASSQEAGGTEAFF. The CDR3 nucleotides are TGTGCCAGCAGCCAAGAGGCAGGGGGCACTGAAGCTTTCTTT.

The chain employs TRBV7-2 and TRBJ2-3; tentatively, D is TRBD1 (6 bases). CDR1 and CDR2 from the germline V gene are SGHTA and FQGNSA. Trimming stripped 5 bases from V and 7 bases from J, with 22 bases between. This CDR3 comprises 16 residues. The CDR3 loop is CASSPTRDTVGNTQYF. CDR3 nucleotide sequence: TGTGCCAGCAGCCCAACGAGGGACACGGTAGGAAATACGCAGTATTTT.

This clonotype showed up just a few times. This chain links TRBV5-1 with TRBJ1-4; D is possibly TRBD1 (5 bases). The CDR3 consists of 15 residues. V was clipped by 0 bases and J by 6 bases, with 12 bases between them. Per germline, CDR1 SGHRS and CDR2 YFSETQ. As DNA, the CDR3 is TGCGCCAGCAGCTTGGCCGTGGGGCTCGATGAAAAACTGTTTTTT. It codes for CASSLAVGLDEKLFF.

The genes are TRBV28 and TRBJ2-7; TRBD1 matches at 8 bases. V gave up 3 bases and J gave up 7 bases; unmatched junction bases: 11. This CDR3 has 15 residues. Germline loops: CDR1 MDHEN, CDR2 SYDVKM. As DNA, the CDR3 is TGTGCCAGCAGTTTTGTCGCCAGGGGGCTATATGAGCAGTACTTC. Protein product: CASSFVARGLYEQYF.

The rearrangement uses TRBV6-5 and TRBJ2-7; D remains unclear. CDR3 size: 15 residues. The V gene's germline CDR1 is MNHEY and CDR2 SVGAGI. V dropped 2 bases and J dropped 2 bases, with 13 bases sitting between them. CDR3 residues: CASSYAPGSTYEQYV. DNA for the CDR3: TGTGCCAGCAGTTACGCTCCTGGTTCTACCTACGAGCAGTACGTC.

This clonotype was recorded a few times. The chain is built from TRBV5-1 and TRBJ2-7, with a weak D call TRBD1 (5 bases). V lost 0 bases to trimming and J lost 2 bases, with 12 bases between them. The CDR3 sequence is 15 residues long. In germline, CDR1 is SGHRS, CDR2 YFSETQ. CDR3 region: CASSLGQSIPYEQYF. CDR3 bases: TGCGCCAGCAGCTTGGGACAGAGTATCCCCTACGAGCAGTACTTC. Full variable domain (rest looked up from reference TRBV5-1 and TRBJ2-7): KAGVTQTPRYLIKTRGQQVTLSCSPISGHRSVSWYQQTPGQGLQFLFEYFSETQRNKGNFPGRFSGRQFSNSRSEMNVSTLELGDSALYLCASSLGQSIPYEQYFGPGTRLTVT.

V and J are TRBV7-8 and TRBJ2-2; 9 bases map to TRBD2. This CDR3 has 17 amino acids. The trim removed 3 bases at V and 0 bases at J, leaving 5 bases unmatched. The V gene's germline CDR1 is SGHVS and CDR2 FQNEAQ. The CDR3 bases are TGTGCCAGCAGCTTTCTCCGCGGGAGGGCGAACACCGGGGAGCTGTTTTTT. It translates to CASSFLRGRANTGELFF.

This clonotype was detected only a few times. The CDR3 spells CASSARIGLAEYNEQFF. CDR3 in DNA: TGTGCCAGTAGTGCCCGGATCGGGCTAGCGGAGTACAATGAGCAGTTCTTC. The chain has TRBV19 and TRBJ2-1, with 7 bases matching TRBD2. The germline gives CDR1 LNHDA, CDR2 SQIVND (reference sequence). Losses at the gene ends were 5 bases for V and 4 bases for J; bases not matched to a gene: 14. The CDR3 is made up of 17 amino acids.

The chain has TRBV29-1 and TRBJ1-2; 7 bases line up with TRBD1. Germline V CDR1 and CDR2: SQVTM, ANQGSEA. The J segment lost 3 bases and the V segment lost 6 bases, leaving 7 bases of the junction unmatched. This CDR3 is 13 amino acids long. CDR3 sequence (DNA): TGCAGCGTCAGAGACAGGGCCGACTATGGCTACACCTTC. Amino acids: CSVRDRADYGYTF.

The rearrangement links TRBV25-1 to TRBJ2-2; 10 bases match TRBD1. The CDR3 spans 13 residues. J gave up 14 bases and V 2 bases, and 5 bases lay outside the gene matches. CDR1 and CDR2 (germline): MGHDK, SYGVNS. The CDR3, as DNA: TGTGCCAGCAGTGAAGGAAGGGACAGGGGCCTGTTTTTT. It is translated as CASSEGRDRGLFF.

The V gene is TRBV19, the J gene TRBJ1-2, with D possibly matching TRBD1 (6 bases). The germline V gene has CDR1 LNHDA and CDR2 SQIVND (reference sequence). Trimming shortened V by 1 base and J by 3 bases, and 9 bases separated the two germline ends. CDR3 length equals 14 residues. DNA for the CDR3: TGTGCCAGTAGTATAGCTCGGGGGCACTATGGCTACACCTTC. Translating it yields CASSIARGHYGYTF.

This clonotype was counted a few times. The chain uses TRBV4-3 and TRBJ2-3, with a possible D match to TRBD1 (6 bases). The V gene lost 1 base and the J gene lost 6 bases, with 20 bases spanning the gap. The germline V gene encodes CDR1 LGHNA and CDR2 YSLEER. The CDR3 consists of 17 residues. CDR3 sequence reads: CASSQVGGDDPRDTQYF. In DNA, the CDR3 is TGCGCCAGCAGCCAAGTTGGGGGCGATGATCCGCGGGATACGCAGTATTTT.

This clonotype has more than one count but fewer than ten. Written as DNA, the CDR3 is TGTGCCAGCAGCACCGGGACAGGGACCGGGGAGCTGTTTTTT. It encodes CASSTGTGTGELFF. The chain couples TRBV7-3 to TRBJ2-2; 9 bases match TRBD1. Germline V lookup: CDR1 SGHTA, CDR2 FQGTGA. There are 14 residues in the CDR3. Trimming removed 5 bases from V and 5 bases from J; junction bases left unmatched: 3.

This clonotype has only a few counts. V usage is TRBV4-1 and J usage is TRBJ1-1, with D unresolved. Trimming shortened V by 5 bases and J by 0 bases, and 16 bases separated the two germline ends. The CDR3 is made up of 16 amino acids. Looked up from germline, CDR1 is MGHRA and CDR2 is YSYEKL. The chain's CDR3 is CASSYGLPPMNTEAFF. CDR3 DNA: TGCGCCAGCAGCTATGGACTCCCGCCCATGAACACTGAAGCTTTCTTT.

The rearrangement links TRBV27 to TRBJ2-1; no reliable D call. Trimming removed 2 bases from V and 2 bases from J, with 10 bases in between. Germline CDR1 MNHEY, CDR2 SMNVEV (reference sequence). This CDR3 contains 15 residues. For the CDR3, the DNA is TGTGCCAGCAGTTTAGGGGTCACGACCTACAATGAGCAGTTCTTC. Its protein product is CASSLGVTTYNEQFF.

This clonotype appeared a few times. DNA of the CDR3: TGCGCCAGCAGCCCACGCCTGGACAACTATGGCTACACCTTC. This translates into CASSPRLDNYGYTF. The chain carries TRBV5-1 and TRBJ1-2; D call uncertain. Germline CDR1 and CDR2: SGHRS and YFSETQ. The CDR3 is made up of 14 amino acids. The V end lost 4 bases, the J end lost 2 bases, and 12 bases lay between the germline ends.

V is TRBV5-5 and J is TRBJ2-7; 7 nucleotides agree with TRBD1. The germline V gene has CDR1 SGHKS and CDR2 YYEKEE (reference sequence). CDR3 length equals 15 residues. V trimming: 0 bases; J trimming: 6 bases; junction bases outside the gene matches: 9. CDR3 DNA sequence: TGTGCCAGCAGCTTGGATCCCGGGACAGCAATCGAGCAGTACTTC. It is translated as CASSLDPGTAIEQYF.

This clonotype showed up many times. The rearrangement links TRBV29-1 to TRBJ2-3; 13 bases fit TRBD2. V lost 3 bases and J lost 8; bases outside the gene matches: 11. The CDR3 consists of 16 residues. CDR1 is SQVTM and CDR2 is ANQGSEA in the germline V gene. The CDR3 region has the DNA TGCAGCGTTGATGACCGACTAGCGGGAGGATGGGGTACGCAGTATTTT. Encoded protein: CSVDDRLAGGWGTQYF.

The table lists this clonotype with many counts. The chain is built from TRBV7-2 and TRBJ2-7, with a possible D match to TRBD1 (6 bases). V was shortened by 3 bases and J by 0 bases, with 12 bases between the two germline ends. From germline, CDR1 is SGHTA and CDR2 FQGNSA. This CDR3 comprises 15 residues. CDR3 sequence reads: CASSLTGPSSYEQYF. The CDR3, as DNA: TGTGCCAGCAGCTTGACAGGTCCGAGCTCCTACGAGCAGTACTTC.

This clonotype was counted only a few times. The chain uses TRBV28 and TRBJ2-4, with D possibly matching TRBD2 (6 bases). Germline loops: CDR1 MDHEN, CDR2 SYDVKM. The CDR3 is 14 amino acids. Between the trimmed V and J ends, which lost 6 bases and 2 bases, there was a span of 11 bases. CDR3 amino acids: CASRLGGTKNIQYF. The CDR3 bases are TGTGCCAGCAGATTAGGAGGGACCAAAAACATTCAGTACTTC.

The chain is built from TRBV28 and TRBJ2-3; 14 bases agree with TRBD2. J was trimmed by 3 bases and V by 2 bases; bases with no gene match: 13. The CDR3 runs 20 residues. CDR1 and CDR2 from the germline V gene are MDHEN and SYDVKM. CDR3 amino acids: CASSLPPSGTSGRMTDTQYF. CDR3 sequence (DNA): TGTGCCAGCAGTTTACCCCCTTCTGGGACTAGCGGGAGAATGACAGATACGCAGTATTTT.

The sample holds a few counts of this clonotype. The chain has TRBV21-1 and TRBJ2-2; the table assigns TRBD2, which was not confirmed against the DNA. TRBV21-1 is a listed pseudogene. CDR3 length equals 17 residues. The CDR3 sequence is CASSKGSGRIDTGELFF. CDR3 sequence (DNA): TGTGCCAGCAGCAAAGGAAGCGGGAGGATAGACACCGGGGAGCTGTTTTTT.

This clonotype was found a few times. V is TRBV11-2 and J is TRBJ2-1, with 8 bases matching TRBD2. J gave up 13 bases and V 7 bases, and 12 bases lay outside the gene matches. Germline CDR1 reads SGHAT; CDR2 reads FQNNGV. This CDR3 comprises 13 residues. CDR3 in amino acids: CASTAYGRAVQFF. The CDR3 nucleotides read TGTGCCAGCACAGCGTACGGGAGGGCCGTCCAGTTCTTC.

In this sample, this clonotype turned up a few times. The J gene is TRBJ2-1, the V gene TRBV14; no clear D gene. Looked up from germline, CDR1 is SGHDN and CDR2 is FVKESK. The CDR3 runs 16 residues. Trimming removed 1 base at V and 1 base at J, with 11 bases between. CDR3 region: CASSQVRLGSYNEQFF. The CDR3 DNA reads as TGTGCCAGCAGCCAAGTACGATTGGGGTCCTACAATGAGCAGTTCTTC.

V is TRBV5-1 and J is TRBJ1-1; D might be TRBD1 (5 bases). CDR1 and CDR2 (germline): SGHRS, YFSETQ. This CDR3 comprises 14 residues. V gave up 7 bases and J gave up 3 bases, with 16 bases separating them. The CDR3 DNA reads as TGCGCCAGCGGACGGAGGTCGGGGGACACTGAAGCTTTCTTT. Protein product: CASGRRSGDTEAFF.

This clonotype was picked up a small number of times. The chain combines TRBV3-1 with TRBJ2-1; no definite D call. Trimming left V 1 base short and J 9 bases short, with 7 bases between. This CDR3 spans 12 amino acids. CDR1 and CDR2 (germline): LGHDT, YNNKEL (reference sequence). As DNA, the CDR3 is TGTGCCAGCAGCCAAGTGCCAGTTGAGCAGTTCTTC. Amino acids: CASSQVPVEQFF.

The chain is built from TRBV9 and TRBJ1-2, with unresolved D. This CDR3 region has 14 residues. Trimming shortened V by 0 bases and J by 3 bases, and 9 bases separated the two germline ends. In germline, CDR1 is SGDLS, CDR2 YYNGEE. CDR3 in amino acids: CASSVVARDYGYTF. The CDR3 DNA reads TGTGCCAGCAGCGTAGTGGCTCGGGACTATGGCTACACCTTC. The variable domain in full, with the rest retrieved from reference TRBV9 and TRBJ1-2, is DSGVTQTPKHLITATGQRVTLRCSPRSGDLSVYWYQQSLDQGLQFLIQYYNGEERAKGNILERFSAQQFPDLHSELNLSSLELGDSALYFCASSVVARDYGYTFGSGTRLTVV.